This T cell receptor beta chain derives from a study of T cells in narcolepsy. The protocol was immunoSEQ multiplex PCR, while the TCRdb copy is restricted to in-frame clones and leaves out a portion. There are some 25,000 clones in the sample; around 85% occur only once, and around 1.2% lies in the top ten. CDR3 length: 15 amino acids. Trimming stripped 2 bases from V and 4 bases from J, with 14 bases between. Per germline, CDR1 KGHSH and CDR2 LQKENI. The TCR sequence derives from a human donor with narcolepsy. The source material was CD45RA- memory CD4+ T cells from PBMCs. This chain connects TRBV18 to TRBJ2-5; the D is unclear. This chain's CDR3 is CASSPGQLPLETQYF. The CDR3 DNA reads TGTGCCAGCTCACCAGGGCAGCTCCCATTAGAGACCCAGTACTTC.